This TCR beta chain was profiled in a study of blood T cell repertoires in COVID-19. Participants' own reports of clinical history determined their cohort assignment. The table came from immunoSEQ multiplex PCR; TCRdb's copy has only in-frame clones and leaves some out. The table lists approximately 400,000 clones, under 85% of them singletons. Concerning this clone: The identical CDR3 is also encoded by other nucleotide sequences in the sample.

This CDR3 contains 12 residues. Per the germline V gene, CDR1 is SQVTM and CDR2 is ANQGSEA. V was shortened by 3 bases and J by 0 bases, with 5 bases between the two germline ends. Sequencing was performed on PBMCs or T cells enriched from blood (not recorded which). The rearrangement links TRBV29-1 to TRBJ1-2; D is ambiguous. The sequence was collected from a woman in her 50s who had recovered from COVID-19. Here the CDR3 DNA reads TGCAGCGTTGAGGCAGCTAACTATGGCTACACCTTC. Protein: CSVEAANYGYTF.